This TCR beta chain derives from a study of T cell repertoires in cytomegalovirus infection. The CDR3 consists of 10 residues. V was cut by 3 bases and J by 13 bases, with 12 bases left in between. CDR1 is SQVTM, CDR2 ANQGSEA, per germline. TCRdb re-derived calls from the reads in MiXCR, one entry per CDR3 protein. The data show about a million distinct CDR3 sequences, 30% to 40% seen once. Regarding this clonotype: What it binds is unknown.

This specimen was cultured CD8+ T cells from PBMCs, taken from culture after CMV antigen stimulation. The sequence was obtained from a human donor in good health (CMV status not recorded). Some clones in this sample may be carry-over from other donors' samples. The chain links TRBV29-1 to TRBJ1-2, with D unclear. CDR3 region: CSVDRPTGTF. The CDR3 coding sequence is TGCAGCGTTGATCGGCCGACGGGCACCTTC.